The entry below gives a single T cell receptor (beta chain) sequence along with its context. Germline V gene lookup returns CDR1 LGHDT and CDR2 YNNKEL (reference sequence). The CDR3 has 16 amino acids. V gave up 5 bases and J gave up 1 base; unmatched junction bases: 4. This record belongs to a study of T-cell reconstitution after alpha-beta-depleted transplantation in children. It was with unique molecular identifiers that the TCRbeta library was prepared. Each CDR3 protein is one row after TCRdb ran MiXCR on the PCR reads. The table shows about 610,000 distinct CDR3 sequences, with about 10% occurring only once.

The receptor's source is a human donor who donated a stem cell graft to a child with acute myeloid leukemia. Sequences were derived from PBMCs from the stem cell graft donor, sampled from the stem cell graft. The rearrangement joins TRBV3-1 to TRBJ2-5; the match to TRBD2 covers 13 bases. CDR3 amino acids: CASSVGLAGPQETQYF. DNA for the CDR3: TGTGCCAGCAGCGTGGGACTAGCGGGGCCCCAAGAGACCCAGTACTTC.